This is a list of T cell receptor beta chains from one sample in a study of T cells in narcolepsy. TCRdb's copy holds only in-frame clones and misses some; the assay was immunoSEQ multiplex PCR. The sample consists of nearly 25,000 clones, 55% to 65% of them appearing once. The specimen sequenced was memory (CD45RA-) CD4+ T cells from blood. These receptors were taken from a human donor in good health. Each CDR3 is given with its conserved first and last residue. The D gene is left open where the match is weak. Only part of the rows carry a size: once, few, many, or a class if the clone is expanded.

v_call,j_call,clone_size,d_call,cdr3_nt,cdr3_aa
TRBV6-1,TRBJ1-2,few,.,TGTGCCAGCAGTCCGGGAGTAGGTGGCTACACCTTC,CASSPGVGGYTF
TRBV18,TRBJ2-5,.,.,TGTGCCAGCTCACCCCAAGAGACCCAGTACTTC,CASSPQETQYF
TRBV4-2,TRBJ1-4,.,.,TGTGCCAGCAGCCCCATAATCGGCGACAGTAGTGAAAAACTGTTTTTT,CASSPIIGDSSEKLFF
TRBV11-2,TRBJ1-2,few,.,TGTGCCAGCAGCTTAGAAGGGGGGGCAGACTATGGCTACACCTTC,CASSLEGGADYGYTF
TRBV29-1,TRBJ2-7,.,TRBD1,TGCAGCATCCGACAGGGGGGCTCCTACGAGCAGTACTTC,CSIRQGGSYEQYF
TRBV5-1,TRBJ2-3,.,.,TGCGCCAGCGACGGAGGGAGGCCTACAGATACGCAGTATTTT,CASDGGRPTDTQYF
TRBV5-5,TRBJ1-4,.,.,TGTGCCAGCAGCTTTAACACGGCGACAACTAATGAAAAACTGTTTTTT,CASSFNTATTNEKLFF
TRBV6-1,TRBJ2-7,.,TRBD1,TGTGCCACAACACCGAGGGGGCAGCTCTACGAGCAGTACTTC,CATTPRGQLYEQYF
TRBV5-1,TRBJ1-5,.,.,TGCGCCAGCAGCTTGAATGGGCCCGATCAGCCCCAGCATTTT,CASSLNGPDQPQHF
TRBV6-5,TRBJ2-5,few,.,TGTGCCAGCAGTTACAGACAGACACAAGAGACCCAGTACTTC,CASSYRQTQETQYF
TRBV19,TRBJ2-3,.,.,TGTGCCAGCCGACAGAGCACAGATACGCAGTATTTT,CASRQSTDTQYF
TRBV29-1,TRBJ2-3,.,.,TGCAGCGTTAACCCCCGCGTAGGGTTCGCAGATACGCAGTATTTT,CSVNPRVGFADTQYF
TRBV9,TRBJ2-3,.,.,TGTGCCAGCAGCGTGCGGGTAAGCACAGATACGCAGTATTTT,CASSVRVSTDTQYF
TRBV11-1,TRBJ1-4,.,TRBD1,TGTGCCAGCAGCCTGGGCCCGGGACAGGGGACGGAAAAACTGTTTTTT,CASSLGPGQGTEKLFF
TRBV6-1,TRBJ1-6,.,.,TGTGCCAGTAGGACGACAGTTAATTCACCCCTCCACTTT,CASRTTVNSPLHF
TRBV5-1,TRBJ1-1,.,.,TGCGCCAGCAGCCCGGGACACGCGAACGCTGAAGCTTTCTTT,CASSPGHANAEAFF
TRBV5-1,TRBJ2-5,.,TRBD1,TGCGCCAGCAGCCGGACAGGGGGCAGCGTACAAGAGACCCAGTACTTC,CASSRTGGSVQETQYF
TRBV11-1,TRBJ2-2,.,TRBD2,TGTGCCAGCAGCTTAGCGCAACTAGCGGGGGGAACCGGGGAGCTGTTTTTT,CASSLAQLAGGTGELFF
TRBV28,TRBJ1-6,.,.,TGTGCCAGCATTACCGGGACACGGAATTCACCCCTCCACTTT,CASITGTRNSPLHF
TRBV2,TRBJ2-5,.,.,TGTGCCAGCAGTGAATCGGTTCAAGAGACCCAGTACTTC,CASSESVQETQYF
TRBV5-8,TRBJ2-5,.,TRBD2,TGTGCCAGCAGCTTGCGTTCTAGCGGGGGGCAAGAGACCCAGTACTTC,CASSLRSSGGQETQYF
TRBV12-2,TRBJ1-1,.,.,TGTGCAAGTGGGGCCTTGAACACTGAAGCTTTCTTT,CASGALNTEAFF
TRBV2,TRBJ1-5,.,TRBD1,TGTGCCAGCACCAAGGACAGGGGATGGCCCCAGCATTTT,CASTKDRGWPQHF
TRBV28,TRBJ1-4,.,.,TGTGCCAGCAGTTTGCCGCTTCTCGCGGGGCCCGATGAAAAACTGTTTTTT,CASSLPLLAGPDEKLFF
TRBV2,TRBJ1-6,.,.,TGTGCCAGCAGTGAAACCCTGACAGTCCACTTT,CASSETLTVHF
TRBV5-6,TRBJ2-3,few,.,TGTGCCAGCAGACCCGGAGCAGATACGCAGTATTTT,CASRPGADTQYF